This T cell receptor (beta chain) was sequenced for a study of control samples from healthy donors and cancer patients. The CDR3 totals 15 residues. Germline V CDR1 and CDR2: LNHDA, SQIVND (reference sequence). Trimming cost V 7 bases and J 12 bases, with 25 bases left between them. The method was immunoSEQ multiplex PCR; TCRdb's version includes in-frame clones alone and lacks a portion of them. The sample contains 400,000 to 500,000 clones, about 93% of which appear only once. The chain uses TRBV19 and TRBJ2-1; D is uncertain. The sequenced sample was PBMCs. This sequence was found in a man in his forties with head and neck cancer. The CDR3 is CASISPADPLSGQFF. CDR3 nucleotides: TGTGCCAGTATTTCCCCTGCGGACCCTCTCTCGGGGCAGTTCTTC.